This TCR beta chain is from a study of OX40 agonist ivuxolimab in advanced cancers. Study-level information: The group had a mean age of about 60 years, ranged from roughly 23 to 90, and was 80% to 85% male. General observations from the study: On average, CD8+ T cells had more expanded clones than CD4+. Among expanded peripheral T cells, antigen specificity went undetermined.

Sequencing was performed with immunoSEQ multiplex PCR; in TCRdb, only in-frame clones are kept and a portion is missing. The sample has roughly 71,000 clones; approximately 90% are singletons. A word on this clone: The target antigen is unknown.

CDR1 and CDR2 (germline): MNHEY, SMNVEV (reference sequence). This CDR3 is built from 15 residues. Trimming removed 3 bases from V and 1 base from J, with 11 bases in between. Sampling times: baseline, cycle 4 day 1, cycle 7 day 1. The J gene is TRBJ2-3, the V gene TRBV27; perhaps TRBD2 as D (6 bases). This sample comprised CD4+ or CD8+ T cells sorted from blood, obtained in a trial of the OX40 agonist ivuxolimab. The origin of this receptor is an adult with an advanced solid tumor such as melanoma, head and neck, liver or kidney cancer. The CDR3 DNA reads as TGTGCCAGCAGTTTTGGAGGGGCCGGCACAGATACGCAGTATTTT. This gives the protein CASSFGGAGTDTQYF.